Listed below are T cell receptor beta chains from one sample, sequenced in a study of T cell changes during pregnancy in multiple sclerosis. Clones were read by immunoSEQ multiplex PCR, and TCRdb kept only the in-frame ones, dropping some. The sample lists some 23,000 clones, around nine tenths seen once, with 10% to 15% in the top ten. Material: CD8+ T cells from peripheral blood mononuclear cells, obtained in the first trimester of pregnancy. The receptors come from a female donor in good health, enrolled as a control in a pregnancy study. CDR3s include the opening cysteine and the closing phenylalanine or tryptophan. Fields, in order: D gene, J gene, clone size, V gene, CDR3 DNA, CDR3 protein. The D gene is left open where the match is weak. Clone size is shown for a subset of rows, as once, few, many or a class of expanded clone.

D gene: TRBD2
J gene: TRBJ2-1
clone size: few
V gene: TRBV10-3
CDR3 DNA: TGTGCCATCAGGGAAGGGACTAGCGGGATGTATGAGCAGTTCTTC
CDR3 protein: CAIREGTSGMYEQFF

D gene: TRBD2
J gene: TRBJ2-2
clone size: few
V gene: TRBV6-4
CDR3 DNA: TGTGCCAGCAGTCCCTCGACTAGCGGGGGGGCCGGGGAGCTGTTTTTT
CDR3 protein: CASSPSTSGGAGELFF

D gene: .
J gene: TRBJ2-7
clone size: few
V gene: TRBV19
CDR3 DNA: TGTGCCAGTAGTATCATGCAGGGGGGCAAGAGTGAGCAGTACTTC
CDR3 protein: CASSIMQGGKSEQYF

D gene: .
J gene: TRBJ1-5
clone size: .
V gene: TRBV19
CDR3 DNA: TGTGCCAGTAGTATATACAAGCCCCAGCATTTT
CDR3 protein: CASSIYKPQHF

D gene: .
J gene: TRBJ1-1
clone size: once
V gene: TRBV7-9
CDR3 DNA: TGTGCCAGCAGCTTAATATTTCAGGGGAACACTGAAGCTTTCTTT
CDR3 protein: CASSLIFQGNTEAFF

D gene: .
J gene: TRBJ2-7
clone size: .
V gene: TRBV7-2
CDR3 DNA: TGTGCCAGCAGCTTTTACAGCTCCTACGAGCAGTACTTC
CDR3 protein: CASSFYSSYEQYF

D gene: TRBD2
J gene: TRBJ2-1
clone size: .
V gene: TRBV6-1
CDR3 DNA: TGTGCCATAGGGACTAGCGGAGTCTACAATGAGCAGTTCTTC
CDR3 protein: CAIGTSGVYNEQFF

D gene: .
J gene: TRBJ1-1
clone size: .
V gene: TRBV6-1
CDR3 DNA: TGTGCCAGCATGGGGGGGCCGGAGGGCACTGAAGCTTTCTTT
CDR3 protein: CASMGGPEGTEAFF

D gene: .
J gene: TRBJ2-5
clone size: .
V gene: TRBV2
CDR3 DNA: TGTGCCAGCAGTGAAGGGACAACTGGTGGAGAGACCCAGTACTTC
CDR3 protein: CASSEGTTGGETQYF

D gene: .
J gene: TRBJ2-3
clone size: many
V gene: TRBV28
CDR3 DNA: TGTGCCAGCAGCCAAGACAGGCCCAGTACAGATACGCAGTATTTT
CDR3 protein: CASSQDRPSTDTQYF

D gene: TRBD2
J gene: TRBJ2-1
clone size: few
V gene: TRBV5-1
CDR3 DNA: TGCGCCAGCAGCCAGAGCGGGGGAGATTACAATGAGCAGTTCTTC
CDR3 protein: CASSQSGGDYNEQFF

D gene: TRBD2
J gene: TRBJ2-1
clone size: .
V gene: TRBV2
CDR3 DNA: TGTGCCAGCTGCAGCGGGGGTGAGCAGTTCTTC
CDR3 protein: CASCSGGEQFF

D gene: TRBD1
J gene: TRBJ1-2
clone size: .
V gene: TRBV10-3
CDR3 DNA: TGTGCCATCAGTGAGCAGGGACAGGGAGTGAATGGCTACACCTTC
CDR3 protein: CAISEQGQGVNGYTF

D gene: .
J gene: TRBJ1-4
clone size: .
V gene: TRBV2
CDR3 DNA: TGTGCCAGCACCCCGCAGGGAGGAACTAATGAAAAACTGTTTTTT
CDR3 protein: CASTPQGGTNEKLFF

D gene: .
J gene: TRBJ1-3
clone size: once
V gene: TRBV21-1
CDR3 DNA: TGTGCCAGCATGATTTTTGACAGGCTTAGAAACACCATATATTTT
CDR3 protein: CASMIFDRLRNTIYF

D gene: .
J gene: TRBJ2-3
clone size: .
V gene: TRBV5-1
CDR3 DNA: TGCGCCAGCAGCTTGGCTCCAGATACGCAGTATTTT
CDR3 protein: CASSLAPDTQYF

D gene: TRBD2
J gene: TRBJ2-1
clone size: few
V gene: TRBV27
CDR3 DNA: TGTGCCAGCAGGTCCGAGGAGCGGGGGGCCGAAGATGAGCAGTTCTTC
CDR3 protein: CASRSEERGAEDEQFF

D gene: TRBD1
J gene: TRBJ1-1
clone size: few
V gene: TRBV7-2
CDR3 DNA: TGTGCCAGCAGCCCACTAACAGGGGCGGGTGAAGCTTTCTTT
CDR3 protein: CASSPLTGAGEAFF

D gene: TRBD2
J gene: TRBJ2-4
clone size: .
V gene: TRBV4-3
CDR3 DNA: TGCGCCAGCAGCCAAGAACGGACTAGCGGGAGTGGTTTCGCCAAAAACATTCAGTACTTC
CDR3 protein: CASSQERTSGSGFAKNIQYF

D gene: TRBD2
J gene: TRBJ2-7
clone size: .
V gene: TRBV7-8
CDR3 DNA: TGTGCCAGCAGCCCAGGACTAGCGGGATACGAGCAGTACTTC
CDR3 protein: CASSPGLAGYEQYF

D gene: TRBD2
J gene: TRBJ2-5
clone size: .
V gene: TRBV5-6
CDR3 DNA: TGTGCCAGCAGCTACGGGGGGGAGCAAGAGACCCAGTACTTC
CDR3 protein: CASSYGGEQETQYF

D gene: TRBD2
J gene: TRBJ2-5
clone size: .
V gene: TRBV5-6
CDR3 DNA: TGTGCCAGCAGCGGCCGACTAGCGGGATACCAAGAGACCCAGTACTTC
CDR3 protein: CASSGRLAGYQETQYF

D gene: TRBD2
J gene: TRBJ2-1
clone size: .
V gene: TRBV10-1
CDR3 DNA: TGCGCCAGCAGGGGACTAGCGGGAGTCCCCACAGCCTACAATGAGCAGTTCTTC
CDR3 protein: CASRGLAGVPTAYNEQFF

D gene: TRBD1
J gene: TRBJ1-6
clone size: few
V gene: TRBV10-3
CDR3 DNA: TGTGCCATCGGAGATTTGGGACAGGGGAATTCACCCCTCCACTTT
CDR3 protein: CAIGDLGQGNSPLHF

D gene: .
J gene: TRBJ2-3
clone size: .
V gene: TRBV5-6
CDR3 DNA: TGTGCCAGCAGCAACCCGGGACACGGGCACGGCACAGATACGCAGTATTTT
CDR3 protein: CASSNPGHGHGTDTQYF

D gene: .
J gene: TRBJ1-2
clone size: .
V gene: TRBV5-1
CDR3 DNA: TGCGCCAGCAGCGTGGACAGCCATCCCGGCTACACCTTC
CDR3 protein: CASSVDSHPGYTF

D gene: .
J gene: TRBJ2-7
clone size: .
V gene: TRBV9
CDR3 DNA: TGTGCCAGCAGCGTAGGGTGGGAGTCCTACGAGCAGTACTTC
CDR3 protein: CASSVGWESYEQYF

D gene: .
J gene: TRBJ2-7
clone size: .
V gene: TRBV2
CDR3 DNA: TGTGCCAGCATTTTCGGGGGGACAGGATCCTACGAGCAGTACTTC
CDR3 protein: CASIFGGTGSYEQYF

D gene: TRBD1
J gene: TRBJ2-1
clone size: .
V gene: TRBV5-4
CDR3 DNA: TGTGCCAGCAGCACCGGCGACAGGGGGCTTTGGGAGCAGTTCTTC
CDR3 protein: CASSTGDRGLWEQFF

D gene: .
J gene: TRBJ2-2
clone size: .
V gene: TRBV5-5
CDR3 DNA: TGTGCCAGCAGCTTCCCAGTCGGGGAGCTGTTTTTT
CDR3 protein: CASSFPVGELFF

D gene: TRBD1
J gene: TRBJ2-1
clone size: .
V gene: TRBV5-1
CDR3 DNA: TGCGCCAGCAGCCCCCAGGGGGCGAATGAGCAGTTCTTC
CDR3 protein: CASSPQGANEQFF

D gene: TRBD2
J gene: TRBJ2-7
clone size: .
V gene: TRBV5-6
CDR3 DNA: TGTGCCAGCAGCTTGGTTACTAGCGGTACCTACGAGCAGTACTTC
CDR3 protein: CASSLVTSGTYEQYF